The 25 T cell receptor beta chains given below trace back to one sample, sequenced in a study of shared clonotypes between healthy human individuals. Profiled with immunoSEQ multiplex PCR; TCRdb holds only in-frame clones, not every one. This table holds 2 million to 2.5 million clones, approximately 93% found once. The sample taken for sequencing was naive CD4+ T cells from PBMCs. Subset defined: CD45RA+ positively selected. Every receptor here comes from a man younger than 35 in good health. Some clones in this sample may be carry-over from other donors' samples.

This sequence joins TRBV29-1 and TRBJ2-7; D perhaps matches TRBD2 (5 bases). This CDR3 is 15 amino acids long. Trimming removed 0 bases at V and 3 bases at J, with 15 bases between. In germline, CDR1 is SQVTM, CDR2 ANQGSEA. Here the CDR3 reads CSVEDWGEEDYEQYF. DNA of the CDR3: TGCAGCGTTGAAGATTGGGGTGAGGAGGACTACGAGCAGTACTTC.

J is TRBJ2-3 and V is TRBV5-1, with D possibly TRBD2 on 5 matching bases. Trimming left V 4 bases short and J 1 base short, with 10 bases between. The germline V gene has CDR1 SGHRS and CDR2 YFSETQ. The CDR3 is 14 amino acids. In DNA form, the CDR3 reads TGCGCCAGCAGCCACCCCGGGGGCACAGATACGCAGTATTTT. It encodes CASSHPGGTDTQYF.

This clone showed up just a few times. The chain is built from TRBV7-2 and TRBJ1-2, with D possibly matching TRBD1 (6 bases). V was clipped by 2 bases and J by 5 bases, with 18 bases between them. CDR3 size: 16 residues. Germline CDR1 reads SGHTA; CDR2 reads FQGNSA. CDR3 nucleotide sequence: TGTGCCAGCAGCTTATTCAAGGGGGGAGGGAAGTATGGCTACACCTTC. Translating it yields CASSLFKGGGKYGYTF.

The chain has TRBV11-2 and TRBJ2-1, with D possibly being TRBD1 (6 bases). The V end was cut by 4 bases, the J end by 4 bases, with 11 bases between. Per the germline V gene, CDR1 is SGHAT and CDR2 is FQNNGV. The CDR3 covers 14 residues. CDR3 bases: TGTGCCAGCAGCTACGGGACAATATACAATGAGCAGTTCTTC. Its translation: CASSYGTIYNEQFF. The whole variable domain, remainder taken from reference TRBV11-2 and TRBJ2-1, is EAGVAQSPRYKIIEKRQSVAFWCNPISGHATLYWYQQILGQGPKLLIQFQNNGVVDDSQLPKDRFSAERLKGVDSTLKIQPAKLEDSAVYLCASSYGTIYNEQFFGPGTRLTVL.

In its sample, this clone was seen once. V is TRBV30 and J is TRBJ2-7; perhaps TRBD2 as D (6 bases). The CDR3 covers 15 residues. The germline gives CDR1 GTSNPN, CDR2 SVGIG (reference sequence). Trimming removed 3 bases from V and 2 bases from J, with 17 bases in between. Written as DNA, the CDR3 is TGTGCCTGGAGAGAGGGACTGGGCGGACCCTACGAGCAGTACTTC. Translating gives CAWREGLGGPYEQYF.

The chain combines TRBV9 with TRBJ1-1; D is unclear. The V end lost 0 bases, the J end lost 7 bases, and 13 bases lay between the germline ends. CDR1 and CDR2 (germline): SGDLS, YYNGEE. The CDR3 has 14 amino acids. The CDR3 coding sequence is TGTGCCAGCAGCGTAGTATCAGGACCGATTGAAGCTTTCTTT. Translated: CASSVVSGPIEAFF.

CDR3 sequence (DNA): TGTGCCAGCAGCCCGACAGGACAGAACACTGAAGCTTTCTTT. Residues: CASSPTGQNTEAFF. The rearrangement uses TRBV9 and TRBJ1-1; perhaps TRBD1 as D (6 bases). With 4 bases removed from V and 1 base from J, the gap between germline ends came to 11 bases. CDR1 and CDR2 from the germline V gene are SGDLS and YYNGEE. The length of the CDR3 is 14 residues.

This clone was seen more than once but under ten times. The CDR3 bases are TGTGCCAGCAGTTTCCTGGGACAGGGGGCACCCAATCAGCCCCAGCATTTT. Translation: CASSFLGQGAPNQPQHF. This sequence joins TRBV28 and TRBJ1-5; 12 bases agree with TRBD1. Germline V lookup: CDR1 MDHEN, CDR2 SYDVKM. CDR3 length: 17 amino acids. After removal of 3 bases from V and 3 bases from J, the junction contained 6 bases not matched to a gene.

This CDR3 reads CASSFPGSPRANTEAFF. CDR3 in DNA: TGTGCCAGCAGTTTCCCCGGGAGCCCGCGCGCCAACACTGAAGCTTTCTTT. The chain links TRBV28 to TRBJ1-1; no definite D call. There are 17 residues in the CDR3. The V and J ends lost 3 bases and 2 bases respectively, with 19 bases between them. Germline assignment: CDR1 MDHEN and CDR2 SYDVKM.

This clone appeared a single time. The CDR3 region is CASSLVVGGNYGYTF. As DNA, the CDR3 is TGTGCCAGCAGCTTAGTGGTCGGCGGAAACTATGGCTACACCTTC. The J gene is TRBJ1-2, the V gene TRBV7-9; D unresolved. The V end was cut by 1 base, the J end by 2 bases, with 11 bases between. This CDR3 comprises 15 residues. Germline V gene lookup returns CDR1 SEHNR and CDR2 FQNEAQ (reference sequence).

The DNA of the CDR3 is TGTGCCAGCAGCTCCCTTTTGAGGGCAAGCTCCTACAATGAGCAGTTCTTC. Its translation is CASSSLLRASSYNEQFF. V gene TRBV7-9 combines with J gene TRBJ2-1; TRBD2 is a possible D gene (5 bases). Germline V CDR1 and CDR2: SEHNR, FQNEAQ (reference sequence). V shed 4 bases and J shed 0 bases, with 16 bases lying between them. This CDR3 spans 17 amino acids.

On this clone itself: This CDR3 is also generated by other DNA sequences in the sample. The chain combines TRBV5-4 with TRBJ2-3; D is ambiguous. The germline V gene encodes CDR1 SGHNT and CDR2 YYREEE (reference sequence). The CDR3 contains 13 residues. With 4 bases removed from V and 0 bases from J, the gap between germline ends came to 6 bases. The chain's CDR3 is CASSPTSTDTQYF. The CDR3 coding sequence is TGTGCCAGCAGCCCGACTAGCACAGATACGCAGTATTTT.

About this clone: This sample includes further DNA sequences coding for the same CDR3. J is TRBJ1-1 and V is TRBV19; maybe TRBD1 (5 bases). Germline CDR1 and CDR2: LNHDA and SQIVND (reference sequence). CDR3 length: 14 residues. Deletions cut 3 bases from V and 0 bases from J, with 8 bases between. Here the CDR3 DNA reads TGTGCCAGTAGTATTTCGGGGGTGAACACTGAAGCTTTCTTT. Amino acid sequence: CASSISGVNTEAFF. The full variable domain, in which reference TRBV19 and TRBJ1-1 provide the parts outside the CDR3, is DGGITQSPKYLFRKEGQNVTLSCEQNLNHDAMYWYRQDPGQGLRLIYYSQIVNDFQKGDIAEGYSVSREKKESFPLTVTSAQKNPTAFYLCASSISGVNTEAFFGQGTRLTVV.

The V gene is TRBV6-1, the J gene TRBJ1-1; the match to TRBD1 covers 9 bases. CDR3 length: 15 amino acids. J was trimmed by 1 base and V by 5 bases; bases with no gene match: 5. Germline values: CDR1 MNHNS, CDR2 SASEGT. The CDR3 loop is CASSKTGGSNTEAFF. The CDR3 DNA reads TGTGCCAGCAGTAAAACAGGGGGCTCGAACACTGAAGCTTTCTTT.

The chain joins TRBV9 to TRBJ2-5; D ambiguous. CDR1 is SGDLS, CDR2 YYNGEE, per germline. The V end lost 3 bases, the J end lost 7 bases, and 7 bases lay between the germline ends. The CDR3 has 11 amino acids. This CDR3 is CASSEGGTQYF. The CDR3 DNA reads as TGTGCCAGCAGCGAGGGTGGGACCCAGTACTTC.

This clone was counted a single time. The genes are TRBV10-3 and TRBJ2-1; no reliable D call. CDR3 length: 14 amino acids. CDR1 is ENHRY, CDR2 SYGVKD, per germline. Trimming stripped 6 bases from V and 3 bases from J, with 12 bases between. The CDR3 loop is CAISFGTNYNEQFF. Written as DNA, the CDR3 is TGTGCCATCAGCTTCGGAACTAACTACAATGAGCAGTTCTTC.

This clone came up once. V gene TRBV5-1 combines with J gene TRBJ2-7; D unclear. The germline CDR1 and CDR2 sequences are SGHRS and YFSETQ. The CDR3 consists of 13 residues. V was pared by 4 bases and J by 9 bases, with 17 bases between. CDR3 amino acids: CASSPGISSTQYF. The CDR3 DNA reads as TGCGCCAGCAGCCCCGGAATAAGTAGCACGCAGTACTTC.

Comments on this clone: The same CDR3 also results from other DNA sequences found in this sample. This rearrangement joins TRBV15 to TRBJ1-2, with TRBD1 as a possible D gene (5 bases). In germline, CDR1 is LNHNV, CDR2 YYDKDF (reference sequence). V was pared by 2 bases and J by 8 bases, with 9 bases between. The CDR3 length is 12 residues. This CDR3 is CATSRQGYGYTF. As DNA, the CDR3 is TGTGCCACCAGCAGACAGGGATACGGCTACACCTTC.

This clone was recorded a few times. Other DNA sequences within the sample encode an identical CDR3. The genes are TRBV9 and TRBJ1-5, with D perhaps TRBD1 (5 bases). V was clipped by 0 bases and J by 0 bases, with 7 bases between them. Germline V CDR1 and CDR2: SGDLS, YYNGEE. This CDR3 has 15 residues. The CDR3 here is CASSVGQNSNQPQHF. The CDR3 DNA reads TGTGCCAGCAGCGTAGGACAGAATAGCAATCAGCCCCAGCATTTT.

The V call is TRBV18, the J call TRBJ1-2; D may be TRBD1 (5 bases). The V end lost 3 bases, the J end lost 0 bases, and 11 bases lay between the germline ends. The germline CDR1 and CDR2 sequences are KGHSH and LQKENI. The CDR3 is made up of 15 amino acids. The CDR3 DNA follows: TGTGCCAGCTCACCCGAGGGACTGGCTAACTATGGCTACACCTTC. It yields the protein CASSPEGLANYGYTF. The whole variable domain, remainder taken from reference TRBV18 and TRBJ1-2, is NAGVMQNPRHLVRRRGQEARLRCSPMKGHSHVYWYRQLPEEGLKFMVYLQKENIIDESGMPKERFSAEFPKEGPSILRIQQVVRGDSAAYFCASSPEGLANYGYTFGSGTRLTVV.

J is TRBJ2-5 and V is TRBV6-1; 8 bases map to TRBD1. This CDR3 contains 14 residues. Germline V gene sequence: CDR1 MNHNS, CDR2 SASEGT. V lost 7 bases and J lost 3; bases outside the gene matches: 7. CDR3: CASNEDRVKETQYF. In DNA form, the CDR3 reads TGTGCCAGCAACGAGGACAGGGTGAAAGAGACCCAGTACTTC.

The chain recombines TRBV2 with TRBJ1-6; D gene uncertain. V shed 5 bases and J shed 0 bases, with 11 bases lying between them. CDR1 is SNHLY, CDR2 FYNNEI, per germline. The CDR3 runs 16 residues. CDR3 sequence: CASSLDGTSYNSPLHF. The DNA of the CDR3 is TGTGCCAGCAGTCTAGACGGAACCTCCTATAATTCACCCCTCCACTTT. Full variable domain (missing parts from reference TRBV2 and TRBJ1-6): EPEVTQTPSHQVTQMGQEVILRCVPISNHLYFYWYRQILGQKVEFLVSFYNNEISEKSEIFDDQFSVERPDGSNFTLKIRSTKLEDSAMYFCASSLDGTSYNSPLHFGNGTRLTVT.

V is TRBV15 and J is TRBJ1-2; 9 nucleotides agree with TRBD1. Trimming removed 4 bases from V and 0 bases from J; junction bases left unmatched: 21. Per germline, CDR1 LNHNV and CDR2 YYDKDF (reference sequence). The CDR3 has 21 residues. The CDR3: CATSNRISLPGQGSPNYGYTF. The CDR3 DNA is TGTGCCACCAGCAACCGCATCTCACTTCCGGGACAGGGCTCCCCTAACTATGGCTACACCTTC.

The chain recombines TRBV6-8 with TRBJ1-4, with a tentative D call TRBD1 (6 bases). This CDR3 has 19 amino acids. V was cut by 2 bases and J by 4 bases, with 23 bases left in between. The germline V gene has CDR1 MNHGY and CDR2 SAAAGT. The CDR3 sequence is CASSYQLIKGGNSNEKLFF. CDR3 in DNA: TGTGCCAGCAGTTACCAACTCATAAAAGGGGGGAACAGTAATGAAAAACTGTTTTTT.

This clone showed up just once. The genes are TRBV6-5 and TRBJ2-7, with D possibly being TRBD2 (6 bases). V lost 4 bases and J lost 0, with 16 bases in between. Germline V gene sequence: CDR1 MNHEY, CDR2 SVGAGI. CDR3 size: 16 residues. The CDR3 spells CASSSRRDGSSYEQYF. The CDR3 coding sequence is TGTGCCAGCAGTTCTCGGAGGGACGGGAGCTCCTACGAGCAGTACTTC.